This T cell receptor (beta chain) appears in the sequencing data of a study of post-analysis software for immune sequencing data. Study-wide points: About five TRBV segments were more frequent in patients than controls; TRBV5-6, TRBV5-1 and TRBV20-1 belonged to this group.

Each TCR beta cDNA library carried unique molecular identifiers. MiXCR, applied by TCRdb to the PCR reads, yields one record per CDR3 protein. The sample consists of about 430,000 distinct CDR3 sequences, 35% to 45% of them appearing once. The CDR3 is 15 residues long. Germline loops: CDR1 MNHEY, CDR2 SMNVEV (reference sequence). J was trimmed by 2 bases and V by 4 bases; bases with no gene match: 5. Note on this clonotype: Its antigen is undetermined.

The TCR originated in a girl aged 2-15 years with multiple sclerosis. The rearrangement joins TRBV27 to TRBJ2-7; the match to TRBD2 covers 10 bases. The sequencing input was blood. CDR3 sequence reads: CASSSSGSSPYEQYF. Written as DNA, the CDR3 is TGTGCCAGCAGTTCTAGCGGGAGTAGTCCCTACGAGCAGTACTTC.